This T cell receptor (beta chain) emerged from a study of blood T cell repertoires in COVID-19. For the study at large: Both acute and convalescent COVID-19 samples were obtained from the United States, Italy and Spain. PBMCs, B-cell-depleted T cells, or T cells provided the cDNA or gDNA that made up the material.

Enrolment of Seattle patients took place during active infection, and they were followed longitudinally. CDR3 size: 13 residues. V was pared by 5 bases and J by 4 bases, with 11 bases between. Germline V CDR1 and CDR2: LNHDA, SQIVND (reference sequence). In the original workflow: Amplification from reference gene primers served as the basis for estimated nucleated cell counts. Clones were sequenced by immunoSEQ multiplex PCR, and TCRdb holds only the in-frame ones, with some missing. V, J and clone size reflect that table, while D and trimming were determined from the DNA. The data contain more than 60,000 clones, approximately 86% of them singletons.

The sequenced sample was peripheral blood. J is TRBJ1-2 and V is TRBV19; D is unresolved. The TCR comes from a man aged 80 or over with COVID-19, enrolled during active disease. The CDR3: CASSVTVSYGYTF. CDR3 DNA sequence: TGTGCCAGTAGTGTCACAGTTAGCTATGGCTACACCTTC.